This entry lists 28 T cell receptor beta chains sequenced from one sample in a study of T cell responses to AZD1222 COVID-19 vaccine. Produced via immunoSEQ multiplex PCR; TCRdb's table is partial and in-frame only. In the table there are more than 95,000 clones, about 85% of which are singletons. The specimen comprised peripheral blood, sampled on day 0 of AZD1222 vaccination. Receptors originate from an adult in good health.

The chain's CDR3 is CASSVGPESTNEKLFF. The CDR3 DNA reads TGTGCCAGCAGCGTAGGTCCGGAGTCAACTAATGAAAAACTGTTTTTT. The chain links TRBV9 to TRBJ1-4; no reliable D call. The length of the CDR3 is 16 residues. Trimming removed 0 bases from V and 0 bases from J, with 9 bases in between. CDR1 SGDLS and CDR2 YYNGEE come from the germline V gene.

The V and J genes are TRBV19 and TRBJ1-2, with unresolved D. This CDR3 has 11 amino acids. The V gene's germline CDR1 is LNHDA and CDR2 SQIVND (reference sequence). The germline V and J ends were trimmed by 9 bases and 4 bases, with 9 bases remaining between them. The CDR3, as DNA: TGTGCCAGCACCCCCGGCTATGGCTACACCTTC. It yields the protein CASTPGYGYTF. The entire variable domain, with the rest obtained from reference TRBV19 and TRBJ1-2, is as follows: DGGITQSPKYLFRKEGQNVTLSCEQNLNHDAMYWYRQDPGQGLRLIYYSQIVNDFQKGDIAEGYSVSREKKESFPLTVTSAQKNPTAFYLCASTPGYGYTFGSGTRLTVV.

V usage is TRBV6-5 and J usage is TRBJ2-2; D is perhaps TRBD2 (5 bases). V lost 6 bases and J lost 5, with 16 bases in between. Germline V gene data show CDR1 as MNHEY and CDR2 as SVGAGI. The CDR3 length is 15 residues. CDR3 loop: CASSSMGVPTGELFF. Here the CDR3 DNA reads TGTGCCAGCAGCAGTATGGGAGTCCCAACCGGGGAGCTGTTTTTT.

This clone was picked up a small number of times. This chain uses TRBV30 with TRBJ2-7; D gene uncertain. The V and J ends lost 8 bases and 1 base respectively, with 12 bases between them. CDR3 length equals 12 residues. Germline V gene lookup returns CDR1 GTSNPN and CDR2 SVGIG (reference sequence). CDR3 region: CAVWTVSYEQYF. The DNA for the CDR3 is TGTGCCGTCTGGACGGTGTCCTACGAGCAGTACTTC.

The chain has TRBV7-9 and TRBJ2-1; 8 nucleotides agree with TRBD2. The V gene end was trimmed by 4 bases and the J gene end by 5 bases; junction bases not matched to a gene: 7. Germline lookup yields CDR1 SEHNR and CDR2 FQNEAQ (reference sequence). This CDR3 has 15 amino acids. The CDR3 here is CASSYRSGGNNEQFF. The CDR3 region has the DNA TGTGCCAGCAGCTACCGAAGCGGGGGTAACAATGAGCAGTTCTTC. Looking up the rest from reference TRBV7-9 and TRBJ2-1 gives the full variable domain: DTGVSQNPRHKITKRGQNVTFRCDPISEHNRLYWYRQTLGQGPEFLTYFQNEAQLEKSRLLSDRFSAERPKGSFSTLEIQRTEQGDSAMYLCASSYRSGGNNEQFFGPGTRLTVL.

The chain carries TRBV4-2 and TRBJ1-6; tentative D call: TRBD1 (5 bases). Deletions cut 2 bases from V and 9 bases from J, with 17 bases between. Looked up from germline, CDR1 is LGHNA and CDR2 is YNFKEQ. This CDR3 has 16 amino acids. Written as DNA, the CDR3 is TGTGCCAGCAGCCAATTCGTTACAGGTTCGAGTTCACCCCTCCACTTT. Its translation: CASSQFVTGSSSPLHF.

The chain joins TRBV5-1 to TRBJ1-1, with TRBD1 identical over 10 bases. After removal of 4 bases from V and 2 bases from J, the junction contained 5 bases not matched to a gene. CDR3 length equals 15 residues. Germline CDR1 is SGHRS and CDR2 is YFSETQ. The CDR3 is CASSRDRGFNTEAFF. The CDR3 DNA follows: TGCGCCAGCAGCCGGGACAGGGGATTTAACACTGAAGCTTTCTTT.

This chain joins TRBV3-1 (or the pseudogene TRBV3-2) and TRBJ2-5, with TRBD1 as a possible D gene (6 bases). CDR3 length: 15 amino acids. Trimming removed 3 bases at V and 1 base at J, with 12 bases between. CDR1 and CDR2 from the germline V gene are LGHDT and YNNKEL (reference sequence). CDR3 nucleotide sequence: TGTGCCAGCAGCCACGTACAGGGTTTCCAAGAGACCCAGTACTTC. Amino acid sequence: CASSHVQGFQETQYF.

J is TRBJ2-7 and V is TRBV19; 8 positions agree with TRBD1. The V gene's germline CDR1 is LNHDA and CDR2 SQIVND (reference sequence). This CDR3 is built from 15 residues. The V gene end was trimmed by 9 bases and the J gene end by 2 bases; junction bases not matched to a gene: 12. The CDR3 DNA reads as TGTGCCAGCACCACCACAACAGGGGGTCCCTACGAGCAGTACTTC. The encoded protein is CASTTTTGGPYEQYF.

The rearrangement links TRBV4-1 to TRBJ2-1, with D possibly matching TRBD2 (7 bases). Trimming took off 1 base at V and 8 bases at J, with 15 bases between the two ends. Germline lookup yields CDR1 MGHRA and CDR2 YSYEKL. This CDR3 comprises 15 residues. This CDR3 is CASSQGGGIDDEQFF. Written as DNA, the CDR3 is TGCGCCAGCAGCCAAGGGGGGGGCATCGACGATGAGCAGTTCTTC.

The chain has TRBV5-1 and TRBJ1-3; 7 bases line up with TRBD1. The V gene end was trimmed by 3 bases and the J gene end by 0 bases; junction bases not matched to a gene: 3. The CDR3 is 15 amino acids. Germline V gives CDR1 SGHRS, CDR2 YFSETQ. This chain's CDR3 is CASSSTGNSGNTIYF. CDR3 in DNA: TGCGCCAGCAGCTCGACAGGGAACTCTGGAAACACCATATATTTT. Supplemented by reference TRBV5-1 and TRBJ1-3, the full variable domain reads KAGVTQTPRYLIKTRGQQVTLSCSPISGHRSVSWYQQTPGQGLQFLFEYFSETQRNKGNFPGRFSGRQFSNSRSEMNVSTLELGDSALYLCASSSTGNSGNTIYFGEGSWLTVV.

As for this clone: Additional DNA sequences in this sample encode the identical CDR3. DNA for the CDR3: TGCAGCGTTGTGGCAGGGCCCTCCTACGAGCAGTACTTC. Translated: CSVVAGPSYEQYF. V usage is TRBV29-1 and J usage is TRBJ2-7; TRBD1 is a possible D gene (5 bases). CDR1 and CDR2 from the germline V gene are SQVTM and ANQGSEA. Trimming cost V 4 bases and J 0 bases, with 10 bases left between them. This CDR3 region has 13 residues.

This clone occurred many times. V gene TRBV10-3 combines with J gene TRBJ1-5, with D possibly matching TRBD1 (6 bases). The CDR3 runs 14 residues. CDR1 is ENHRY, CDR2 SYGVKD, per germline. Trimming took off 5 bases at V and 8 bases at J, with 16 bases between the two ends. CDR3 loop: CAISPQGRGEPQHF. CDR3 nucleotide sequence: TGTGCCATCAGTCCACAGGGACGCGGTGAGCCCCAGCATTTT.

The sample holds a few counts of this clone. This sequence joins TRBV7-2 and TRBJ1-5; TRBD1 matches at 9 bases. This CDR3 is 13 amino acids long. Germline loops: CDR1 SGHTA, CDR2 FQGNSA. The ends lost 4 bases at V and 7 bases at J; junction bases unmatched: 2. CDR3 loop: CASSYRGQQPQHF. In DNA, the CDR3 is TGTGCCAGCAGCTACAGGGGGCAGCAGCCCCAGCATTTT.

The gene calls are TRBV5-8 and TRBJ1-1; D possibly corresponds to TRBD1 (5 bases). The CDR3 sequence is 14 residues long. Trimming took off 0 bases at V and 8 bases at J, with 14 bases between the two ends. Germline loops: CDR1 SGHTS, CDR2 YDEGEE. DNA of the CDR3: TGTGCCAGCAGCTTGGTTCGGGGCCCGTGGGAAGCTTTCTTT. Translated, it gives CASSLVRGPWEAFF.

The genes are TRBV19 and TRBJ1-4; 10 bases map to TRBD1. Germline CDR1 LNHDA, CDR2 SQIVND (reference sequence). J gave up 2 bases and V 5 bases, and 5 bases lay outside the gene matches. The CDR3 consists of 16 residues. The CDR3 loop reads CASSVRQGATNEKLFF. As DNA, the CDR3 is TGTGCCAGTAGTGTAAGACAGGGGGCGACTAATGAAAAACTGTTTTTT.

The chain uses TRBV21-1 and TRBJ2-1; TRBD1 is the table's D call, not checked against the DNA. TRBV21-1 constitutes a pseudogene. The CDR3 sequence is 16 residues long. CDR3 in DNA: TGTGCCAGCAGCAAAGGGGGCCAGGGTTCATACAATGAGCAGTTCTTC. Translation: CASSKGGQGSYNEQFF.

The chain joins TRBV12-3 or TRBV12-4 to TRBJ1-1; no firm D call. V lost 6 bases, J lost 1 base, and 9 bases lay in between. The CDR3 spans 13 residues. The CDR3 protein is CASRVGGNTEAFF. CDR3 nucleotides: TGTGCCAGCAGAGTGGGAGGGAACACTGAAGCTTTCTTT.

The rearrangement links TRBV10-1 to TRBJ2-7; 11 bases match TRBD2. CDR1 WNHNN and CDR2 SYGVQD come from the germline V gene (reference sequence). Trimming cost V 0 bases and J 1 base; bases outside gene matches: 2. The CDR3 loop spans 16 amino acids. This CDR3 is CASSESASGGSYEQYF. CDR3 bases: TGCGCCAGCAGTGAGTCGGCTAGCGGGGGGTCCTACGAGCAGTACTTC.

This chain connects TRBV6-5 to TRBJ1-2; 9 bases map to TRBD1. Losses at the gene ends were 8 bases for V and 4 bases for J; bases not matched to a gene: 11. The CDR3 contains 15 residues. The V gene's germline CDR1 is MNHEY and CDR2 SVGAGI. The CDR3 DNA follows: TGTGCCAGCTGGGACCTGGACAGGGGACCCTATGGCTACACCTTC. Its translation: CASWDLDRGPYGYTF.

The count of this clone is one. This rearrangement joins TRBV4-3 to TRBJ1-3; no firm D call. The germline V gene encodes CDR1 LGHNA and CDR2 YSLEER. This CDR3 has 15 amino acids. Trimming pared 1 base from V and 1 base from J, leaving 8 bases between. The DNA of the CDR3 is TGCGCCAGCAGCCAAGGAACCGGGTCTGGAAACACCATATATTTT. Translating gives CASSQGTGSGNTIYF.

V gene TRBV3-1 (or the pseudogene TRBV3-2) combines with J gene TRBJ1-4; TRBD1 might be the D (5 bases). V lost 0 bases, J lost 8 bases, and 7 bases lay in between. This CDR3 has 13 residues. CDR1 is LGHDT and CDR2 is YNNKEL in the germline V gene (reference sequence). The CDR3 region has the DNA TGTGCCAGCAGCCAAGAGGGGCTAGAAAAACTGTTTTTT. This translates into CASSQEGLEKLFF.

The chain joins TRBV12-5 to TRBJ1-3, with no clear D. Germline V lookup: CDR1 LGHNT, CDR2 FRNRAP. V lost 3 bases to trimming and J lost 4 bases, with 10 bases between them. CDR3 length: 14 residues. This CDR3 is CASGFGQQGNTIYF. CDR3 nucleotides: TGTGCTAGTGGTTTTGGGCAGCAAGGAAACACCATATATTTT.

This chain uses TRBV4-2 with TRBJ2-7, with 9 bases lining up with TRBD2. This CDR3 is 17 amino acids long. The germline V gene has CDR1 LGHNA and CDR2 YNFKEQ. J lost 6 bases, V lost 2 bases, and 14 bases had no gene match. CDR3 sequence reads: CASSQKTGLAGVVEQYF. CDR3 nucleotides: TGTGCCAGCAGCCAAAAAACCGGATTAGCGGGGGTCGTCGAGCAGTACTTC.

V gene TRBV7-2 combines with J gene TRBJ2-7; D may be TRBD1 (5 bases). With 5 bases removed from V and 4 bases from J, the gap between germline ends came to 21 bases. The CDR3 length is 16 residues. Germline lookup yields CDR1 SGHTA and CDR2 FQGNSA. The CDR3 DNA reads TGTGCCAGCAGCACGCCAAAAGGTGGGGCTGGGTACGAGCAGTACTTC. Translated, it gives CASSTPKGGAGYEQYF.

The chain employs TRBV20-1 and TRBJ1-1, with D unresolved. Germline V gives CDR1 DFQATT, CDR2 SNEGSKA (reference sequence). There are 11 residues in the CDR3. Between the trimmed V and J ends, which lost 5 bases and 4 bases, there was a span of 8 bases. The CDR3 region is CSARTVTEAFF. In nucleotides, the CDR3 is TGCAGTGCTCGTACAGTCACTGAAGCTTTCTTT.

The genes are TRBV27 and TRBJ2-3; D is perhaps TRBD2 (7 bases). The CDR3 sequence is 15 residues long. The V end was cut by 0 bases, the J end by 4 bases, with 11 bases between. Germline-derived CDR1 and CDR2 are MNHEY and SMNVEV (reference sequence). The CDR3 reads CASSLSRGGPDTQYF. CDR3 coding DNA: TGTGCCAGCAGTTTATCCAGGGGAGGGCCAGATACGCAGTATTTT.

The chain is built from TRBV29-1 and TRBJ2-7, with 8 bases aligning to TRBD2. The CDR3 spans 14 residues. J gave up 2 bases and V 7 bases, and 10 bases lay outside the gene matches. CDR1 SQVTM and CDR2 ANQGSEA come from the germline V gene. CDR3 sequence reads: CSARQAGATYEQYF. CDR3 nucleotides: TGCAGCGCCCGGCAAGCGGGGGCCACCTACGAGCAGTACTTC.